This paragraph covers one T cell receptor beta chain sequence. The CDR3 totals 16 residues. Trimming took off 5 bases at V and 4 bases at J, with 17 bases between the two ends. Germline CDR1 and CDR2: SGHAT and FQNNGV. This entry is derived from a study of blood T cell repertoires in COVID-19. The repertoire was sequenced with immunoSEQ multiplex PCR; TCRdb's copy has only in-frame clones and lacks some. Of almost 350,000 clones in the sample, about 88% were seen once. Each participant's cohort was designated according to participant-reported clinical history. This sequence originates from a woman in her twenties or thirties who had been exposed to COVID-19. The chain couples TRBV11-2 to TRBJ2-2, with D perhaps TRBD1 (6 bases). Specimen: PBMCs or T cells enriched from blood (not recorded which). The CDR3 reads CASSETAGDPTGELFF. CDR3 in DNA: TGTGCCAGCAGCGAGACGGCAGGGGATCCCACCGGGGAGCTGTTTTTT.